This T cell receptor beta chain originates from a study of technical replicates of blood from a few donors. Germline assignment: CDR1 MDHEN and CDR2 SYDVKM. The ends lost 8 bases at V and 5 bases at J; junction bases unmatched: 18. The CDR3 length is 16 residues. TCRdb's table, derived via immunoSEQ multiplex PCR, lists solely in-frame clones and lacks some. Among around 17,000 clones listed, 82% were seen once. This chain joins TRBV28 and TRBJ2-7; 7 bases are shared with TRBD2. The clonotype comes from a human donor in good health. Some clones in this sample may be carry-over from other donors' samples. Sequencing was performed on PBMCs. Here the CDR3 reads CASDRGTGTTANEQYF. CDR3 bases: TGTGCCAGCGACAGAGGAACCGGGACTACCGCCAACGAGCAGTACTTC.